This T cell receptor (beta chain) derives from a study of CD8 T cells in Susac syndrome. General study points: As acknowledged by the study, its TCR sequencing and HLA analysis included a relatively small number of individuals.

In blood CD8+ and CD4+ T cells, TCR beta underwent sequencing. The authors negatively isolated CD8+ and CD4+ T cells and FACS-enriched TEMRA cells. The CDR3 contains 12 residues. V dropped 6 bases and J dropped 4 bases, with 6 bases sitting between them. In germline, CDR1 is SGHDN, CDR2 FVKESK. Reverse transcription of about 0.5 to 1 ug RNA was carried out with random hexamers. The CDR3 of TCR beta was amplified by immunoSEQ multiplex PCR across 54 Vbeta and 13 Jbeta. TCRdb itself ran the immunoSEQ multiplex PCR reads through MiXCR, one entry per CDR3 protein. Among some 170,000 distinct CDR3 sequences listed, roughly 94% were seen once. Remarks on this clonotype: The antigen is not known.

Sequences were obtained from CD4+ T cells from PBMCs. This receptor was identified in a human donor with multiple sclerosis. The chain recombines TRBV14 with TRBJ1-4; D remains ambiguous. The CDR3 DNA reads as TGTGCCAGCAGGGGCGGTAATGAAAAACTGTTTTTT. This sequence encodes CASRGGNEKLFF.